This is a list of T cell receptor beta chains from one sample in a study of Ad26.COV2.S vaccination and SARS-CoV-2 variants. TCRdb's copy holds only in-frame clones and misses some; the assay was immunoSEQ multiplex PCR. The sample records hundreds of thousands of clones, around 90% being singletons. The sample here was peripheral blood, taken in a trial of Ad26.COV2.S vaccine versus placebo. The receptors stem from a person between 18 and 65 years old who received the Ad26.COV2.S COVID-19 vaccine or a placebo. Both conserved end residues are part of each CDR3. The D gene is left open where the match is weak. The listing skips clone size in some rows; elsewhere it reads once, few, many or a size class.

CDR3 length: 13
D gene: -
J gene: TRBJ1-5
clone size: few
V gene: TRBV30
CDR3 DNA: TGTGCCTGGAGTTACAGGAGCGATCAGCCCCAGCATTTT
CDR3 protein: CAWSYRSDQPQHF

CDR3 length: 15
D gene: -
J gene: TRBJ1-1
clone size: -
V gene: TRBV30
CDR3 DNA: TGTGCCTGGAGTGTATCAGGGGCCGGGGGGACTGAAGCTTTCTTT
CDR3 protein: CAWSVSGAGGTEAFF

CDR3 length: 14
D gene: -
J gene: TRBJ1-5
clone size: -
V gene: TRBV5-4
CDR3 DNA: TGTGCCAGCAGTTCTTTCGGGGTTAAACAGCCCCAGCATTTT
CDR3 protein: CASSSFGVKQPQHF

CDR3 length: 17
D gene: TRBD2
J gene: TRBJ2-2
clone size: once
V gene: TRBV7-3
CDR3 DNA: TGTGCCAGCAGCTTATTAGCGGGGGGTAAATCATCCGGGGAGCTGTTTTTT
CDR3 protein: CASSLLAGGKSSGELFF

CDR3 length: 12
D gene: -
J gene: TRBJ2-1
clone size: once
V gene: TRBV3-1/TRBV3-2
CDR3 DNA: TGTGCCAGCAGTGGCTCCTACAATGAGCAGTTCTTC
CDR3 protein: CASSGSYNEQFF

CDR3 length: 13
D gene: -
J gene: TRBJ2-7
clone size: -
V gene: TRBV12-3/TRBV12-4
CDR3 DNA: TGTGCCAGCAGTTTCCGTCCCCCGCTAGGGCAGTACTTC
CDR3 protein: CASSFRPPLGQYF

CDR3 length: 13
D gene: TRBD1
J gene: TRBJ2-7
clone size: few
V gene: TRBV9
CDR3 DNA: TGTGCCAGCAGCCTCGGACAGGGCTACGAGCAGTACTTC
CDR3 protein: CASSLGQGYEQYF

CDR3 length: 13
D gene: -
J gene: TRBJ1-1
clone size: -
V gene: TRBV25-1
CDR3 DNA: TGTGCCAGCAGTGAATTGGGTAACACTGAAGCTTTCTTT
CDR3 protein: CASSELGNTEAFF

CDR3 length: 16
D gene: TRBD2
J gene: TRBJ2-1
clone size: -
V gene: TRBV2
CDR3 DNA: TGTGCCAGCCTTTCCAGAGCTAGCGGGAGTGCGAATGAGCAGTTCTTC
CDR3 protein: CASLSRASGSANEQFF

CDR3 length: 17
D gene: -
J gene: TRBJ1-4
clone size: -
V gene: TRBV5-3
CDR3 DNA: TGTGCCAGAAGCTTGTTGGGGACGGGGTTCACTAATGAAAAACTGTTTTTT
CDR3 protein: CARSLLGTGFTNEKLFF

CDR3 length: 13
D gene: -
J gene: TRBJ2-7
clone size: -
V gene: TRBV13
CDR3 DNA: TGTGCCAGCAGCATCGAGGGGGGGTACGAGCAGTACTTC
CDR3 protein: CASSIEGGYEQYF

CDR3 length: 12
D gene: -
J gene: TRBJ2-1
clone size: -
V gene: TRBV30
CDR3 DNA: TGTGCCTGGAGTGTACTCTACAATGAGCAGTTCTTC
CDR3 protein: CAWSVLYNEQFF

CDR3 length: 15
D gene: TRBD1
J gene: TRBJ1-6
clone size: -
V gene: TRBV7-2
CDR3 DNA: TGTGCCAGCAGACTTACGGGACAGGGATCATCACCCCTCCACTTT
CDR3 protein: CASRLTGQGSSPLHF

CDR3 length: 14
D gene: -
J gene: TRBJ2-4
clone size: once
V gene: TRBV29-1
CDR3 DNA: TGCAGCGTTGTAGGGCCTATGGGGGGTATGGGCCAGTACTTC
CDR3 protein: CSVVGPMGGMGQYF

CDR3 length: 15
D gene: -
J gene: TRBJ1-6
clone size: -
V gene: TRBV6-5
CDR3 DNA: TGTGCCAGCAGTTACCGTGGGGGGGCGAGTTCACCCCTCCACTTT
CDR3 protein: CASSYRGGASSPLHF

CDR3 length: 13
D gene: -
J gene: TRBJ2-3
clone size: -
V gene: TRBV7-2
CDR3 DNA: TGTGCCAGCAGCTTAGCGTTCACAGATACGCAGTATTTT
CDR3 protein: CASSLAFTDTQYF

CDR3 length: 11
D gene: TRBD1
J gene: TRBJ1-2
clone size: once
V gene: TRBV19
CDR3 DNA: TGTGCCAGTAGTACCCGGGACAGACAATCCTTC
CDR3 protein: CASSTRDRQSF

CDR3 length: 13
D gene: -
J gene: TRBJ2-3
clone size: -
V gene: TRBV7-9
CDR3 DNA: TGTGCCAGCAGCTCCCTGGGGGTAGATACGCAGTATTTT
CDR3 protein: CASSSLGVDTQYF

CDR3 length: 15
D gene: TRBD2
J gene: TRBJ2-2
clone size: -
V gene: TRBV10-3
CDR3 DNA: TGTGCCATCAGTCCAGGGAGGGCGGACACCGGGGAGCTGTTTTTT
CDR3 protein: CAISPGRADTGELFF

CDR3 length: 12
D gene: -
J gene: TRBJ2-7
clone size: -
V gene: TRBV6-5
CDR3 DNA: TGTGCCAGCAGGGGGGCCGGGAACGAGCAGTACTTC
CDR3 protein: CASRGAGNEQYF

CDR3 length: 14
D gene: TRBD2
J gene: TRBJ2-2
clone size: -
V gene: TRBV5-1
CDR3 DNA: TGCGCCAGCAGTCCTAGCGGGATGTCGGGGGAGCTGTTTTTT
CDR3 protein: CASSPSGMSGELFF

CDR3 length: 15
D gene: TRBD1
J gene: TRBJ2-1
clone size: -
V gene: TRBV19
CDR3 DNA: TGTGCCAGTAGTCTTTCCGGGACAGGGTACAATGAGCAGTTCTTC
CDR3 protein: CASSLSGTGYNEQFF

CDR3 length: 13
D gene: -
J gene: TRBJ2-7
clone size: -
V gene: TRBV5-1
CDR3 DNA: TGCGCCAGCAGGGAAGACAGTCTCTACGAGCAGTACTTC
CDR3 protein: CASREDSLYEQYF

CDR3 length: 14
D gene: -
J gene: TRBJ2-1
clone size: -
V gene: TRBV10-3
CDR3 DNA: TGTGCCTCCTTCAGCGGAGGCTCCTACAATGAGCAGTTCTTC
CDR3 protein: CASFSGGSYNEQFF

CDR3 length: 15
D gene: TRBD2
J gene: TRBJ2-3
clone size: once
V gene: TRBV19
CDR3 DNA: TGTGCCAGTAGACTAGCGGGAAGGTACACAGATACGCAGTATTTT
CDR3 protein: CASRLAGRYTDTQYF

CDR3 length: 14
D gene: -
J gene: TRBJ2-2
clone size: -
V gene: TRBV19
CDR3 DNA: TGTGCCAGTAGTCCAAGGAGGGGCACCGGGGAGCTGTTTTTT
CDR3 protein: CASSPRRGTGELFF

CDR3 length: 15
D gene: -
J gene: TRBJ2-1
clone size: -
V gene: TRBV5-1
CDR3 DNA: TGCGCCAGCAGCTTAGGGGGTAGCTCCTACAATGAGCAGTTCTTC
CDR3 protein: CASSLGGSSYNEQFF

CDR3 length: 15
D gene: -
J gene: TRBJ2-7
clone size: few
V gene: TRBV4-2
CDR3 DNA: TGTGCCAGCAGCCAAGGCCGACTGTCCTCCTACGAGCAGTACTTC
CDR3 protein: CASSQGRLSSYEQYF

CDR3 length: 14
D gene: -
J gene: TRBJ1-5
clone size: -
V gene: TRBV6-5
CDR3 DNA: TGTGCCAGCAGACCGGGACCTAGCAATCAGCCCCAGCATTTT
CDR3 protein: CASRPGPSNQPQHF

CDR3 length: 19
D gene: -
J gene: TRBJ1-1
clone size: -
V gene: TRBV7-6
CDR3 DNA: TGTGCCAGCAGCTTAACTCCCCAACTCGCGGGGGACATGAACACTGAAGCTTTCTTT
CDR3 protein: CASSLTPQLAGDMNTEAFF

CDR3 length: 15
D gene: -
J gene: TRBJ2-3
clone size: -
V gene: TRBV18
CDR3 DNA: TGTGCCAGCTCTTCGACGGACAGCGGGACAGATACGCAGTATTTT
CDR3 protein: CASSSTDSGTDTQYF

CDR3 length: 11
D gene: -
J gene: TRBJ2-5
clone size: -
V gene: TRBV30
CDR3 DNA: TGTGCCTGGAGTGCGAAGGAGACCCAGTACTTC
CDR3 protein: CAWSAKETQYF

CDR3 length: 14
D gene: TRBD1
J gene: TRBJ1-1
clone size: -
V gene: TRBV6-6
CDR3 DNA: TGTGCCAGCAGCCCCGAACACAGGGGGACTGAAGCTTTCTTT
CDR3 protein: CASSPEHRGTEAFF

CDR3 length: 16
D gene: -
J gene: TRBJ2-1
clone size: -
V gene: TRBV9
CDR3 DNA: TGTGCCAGCAGCGTTACGGCCCTTAGCTCCTACAATGAGCAGTTCTTC
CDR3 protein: CASSVTALSSYNEQFF

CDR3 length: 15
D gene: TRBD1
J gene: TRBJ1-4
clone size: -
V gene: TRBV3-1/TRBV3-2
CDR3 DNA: TGTGCCAGCAGCATTCGACAGGGAAGTAATGAAAAACTGTTTTTT
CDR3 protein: CASSIRQGSNEKLFF

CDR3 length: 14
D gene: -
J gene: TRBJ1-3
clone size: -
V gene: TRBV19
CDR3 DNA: TGTGCCAGTAGTATCCTGGGTTATGGAAACACCATATATTTT
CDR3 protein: CASSILGYGNTIYF

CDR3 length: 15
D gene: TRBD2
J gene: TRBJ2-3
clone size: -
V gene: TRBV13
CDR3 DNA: TGTGCCAGTCGCACCAGACTAGCAGGGTCAGATACGCAGTATTTT
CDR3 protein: CASRTRLAGSDTQYF

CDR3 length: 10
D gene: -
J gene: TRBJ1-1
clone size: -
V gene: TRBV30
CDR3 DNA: TGTGCCTGGATCAGAACTGAAGCTTTCTTT
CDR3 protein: CAWIRTEAFF

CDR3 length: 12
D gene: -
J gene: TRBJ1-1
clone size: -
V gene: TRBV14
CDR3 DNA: TGTGCCAGCAGTCCGTGGAGCACTGAAGCTTTCTTT
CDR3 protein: CASSPWSTEAFF

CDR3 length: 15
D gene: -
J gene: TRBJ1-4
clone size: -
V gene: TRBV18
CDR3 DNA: TGTGCCAGCTCATCACAGCAGGGGTTTGTTGAAAAACTGTTTTTT
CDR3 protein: CASSSQQGFVEKLFF

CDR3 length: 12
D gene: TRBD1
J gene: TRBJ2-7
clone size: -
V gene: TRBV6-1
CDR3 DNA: TGTGCCAGCAGTGAATCGGACAGGGTTTTATACTTC
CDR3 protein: CASSESDRVLYF

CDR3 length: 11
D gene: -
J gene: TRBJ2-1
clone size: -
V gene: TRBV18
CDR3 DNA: TGTGCCAGCTCACCGGACAATGAGCAGTTCTTC
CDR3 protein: CASSPDNEQFF

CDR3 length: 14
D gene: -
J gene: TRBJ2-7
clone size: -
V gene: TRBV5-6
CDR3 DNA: TGTGCCAGCAGCTTGGAGTACGGCTACTACGAGCAGTACTTC
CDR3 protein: CASSLEYGYYEQYF

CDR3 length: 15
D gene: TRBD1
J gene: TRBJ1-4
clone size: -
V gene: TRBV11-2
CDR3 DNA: TGTGCCAGCAGCTTAGAAGGGACAGGGACTGAAAAACTGTTTTTT
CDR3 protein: CASSLEGTGTEKLFF

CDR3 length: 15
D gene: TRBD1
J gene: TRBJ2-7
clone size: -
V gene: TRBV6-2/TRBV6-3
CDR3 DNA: TGTGCCAGCAGTAAACCGGGACAGGGTTCTAACGAGCAGTACTTC
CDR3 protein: CASSKPGQGSNEQYF

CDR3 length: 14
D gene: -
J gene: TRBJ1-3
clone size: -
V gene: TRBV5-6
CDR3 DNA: TGTGCCAGCAGCTTGGCCTGGGGGCTGAACACCATATATTTT
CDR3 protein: CASSLAWGLNTIYF

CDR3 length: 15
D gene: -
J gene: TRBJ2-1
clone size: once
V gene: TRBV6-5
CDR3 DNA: TGTGCCAGCACTCGGGCGGATCCGTCCTACAATGAGCAGTTCTTC
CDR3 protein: CASTRADPSYNEQFF

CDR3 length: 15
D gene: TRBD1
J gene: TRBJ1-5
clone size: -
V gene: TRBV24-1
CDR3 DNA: TGTGCCACCAGTGATGGAGGGGGCGGCAATCAGCCCCAGCATTTT
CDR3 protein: CATSDGGGGNQPQHF

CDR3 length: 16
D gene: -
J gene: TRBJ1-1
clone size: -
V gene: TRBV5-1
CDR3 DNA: TGCGCCAGCAACCCCGGAGGTGGAGCCCGAACCACTGAAGCTTTCTTT
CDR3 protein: CASNPGGGARTTEAFF

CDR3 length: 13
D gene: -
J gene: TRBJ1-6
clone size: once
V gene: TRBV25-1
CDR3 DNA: TGTGCCAGTTCAACAGGGTTTAATTCACCCCTCCACTTT
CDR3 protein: CASSTGFNSPLHF

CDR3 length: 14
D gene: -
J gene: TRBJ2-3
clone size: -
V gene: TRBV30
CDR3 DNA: TGTGCCTGGAGTGTATCCCACGCCGGGGATACGCAGTATTTT
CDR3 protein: CAWSVSHAGDTQYF

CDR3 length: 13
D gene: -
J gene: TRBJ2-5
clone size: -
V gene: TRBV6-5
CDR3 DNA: TGTGCCAGCAGTTTAGCGGAAGGGACGCCCCAGTACTTC
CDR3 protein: CASSLAEGTPQYF

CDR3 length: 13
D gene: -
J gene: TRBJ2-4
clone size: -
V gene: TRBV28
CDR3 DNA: TGTGCCAGCTCCTATTCCCCCAAAAACATTCAGTACTTC
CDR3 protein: CASSYSPKNIQYF

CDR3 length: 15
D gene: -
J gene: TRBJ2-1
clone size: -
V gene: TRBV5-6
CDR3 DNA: TGTGCCAGCAGCTTGGTGAGGAGTCCAGACAATGAGCAGTTCTTC
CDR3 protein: CASSLVRSPDNEQFF

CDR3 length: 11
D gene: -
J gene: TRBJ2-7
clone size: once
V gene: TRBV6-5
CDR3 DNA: TGTGGCGGGGGCAGCTACTACGAGCAGTACTTC
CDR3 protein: CGGGSYYEQYF

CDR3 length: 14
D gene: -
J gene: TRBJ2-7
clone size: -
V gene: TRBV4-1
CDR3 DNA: TGCGCCAGCAGCCAACGATCAGGAACCTACGAGCAGTACTTC
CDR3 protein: CASSQRSGTYEQYF

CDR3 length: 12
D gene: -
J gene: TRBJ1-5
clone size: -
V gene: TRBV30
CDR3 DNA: TGTGCCTGGAGGCAGGAGAATCAGCCCCAGCATTTT
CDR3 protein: CAWRQENQPQHF